This T cell receptor beta chain was documented in a study of cytomegalovirus exposure and HLA in healthy donors. It was the approximately 120-subject validation cohort, separate from the approximately 670-subject first cohort, to which the donors belonged. General study points: Subsequent analysis revealed that first-cohort TCR clusters tended to co-occur in the 110 or so validation repertoires. As confirmed in vitro, a few CMV-associated chains were specific for CMV antigens.

The data were produced by immunoSEQ multiplex PCR, yet TCRdb's version contains in-frame clones alone and is incomplete. This table has roughly 120,000 clones, roughly 88% appearing once. The CDR3 runs to 15 residues. V lost 5 bases, J lost 7 bases, and 10 bases stayed unmatched. The germline CDR1 and CDR2 sequences are ENHRY and SYGVKD. Comment on this clone: Its target is not known.

This sequence was found in a man between 18 and 35 years old in good health and CMV-seronegative. The chain combines TRBV10-3 with TRBJ2-3; TRBD2 matches 9 bases. Source material: PBMCs. The CDR3 spells CAISLAGSLTNTQYF. DNA for the CDR3: TGTGCCATCAGTCTAGCGGGGAGCCTCACCAATACGCAGTATTTT.